The 31 T cell receptor beta chains below all came from one sample that was sequenced in a study of T cells in Graves' hyperthyroidism and ophthalmopathy (dated by TCRdb to 2018 to 2020). To prepare the library, multiplex PCR was applied. TCRdb records Illumina HiSeq 2000 as the sequencer. The TCR beta CDR3 regions were amplified from RNA transcripts. For the first round of RT-PCR on the TCR CDR3, the HTBI primer set was used together with the Qiagen OneStep RT-PCR kit. The public sequencing data were trimmed at Q25 with fastp and processed into clonotypes with MiXCR by TCRdb, which kept only in-frame beta chains. CDR3 protein duplicates are merged, each entry listing the most common genes and DNA. Here the sample has roughly 800,000 distinct CDR3 sequences; 38% occur a single time. The ten most abundant clones make up about 8.9% of the sample. Sequencing was performed on blood. Receptors originate from a man aged 18 to 30 with Graves' hyperthyroidism.

This clonotype has more than one count but fewer than ten. The chain uses TRBV7-9 and TRBJ1-3; TRBD1 agrees at 7 bases. Trimming at V came to 2 bases and at J to 0 bases, leaving 13 bases not matched to a gene. Germline assignment: CDR1 SEHNR and CDR2 FQNEAQ (reference sequence). The CDR3 runs to 19 residues. The CDR3 nucleotides are TGTGCCAGCAGCTTATTCGCACTGAGACAGGGCTACTCTGGAAACACCATATATTTT. Protein: CASSLFALRQGYSGNTIYF. Full variable domain (rest looked up from reference TRBV7-9 and TRBJ1-3): DTGVSQNPRHKITKRGQNVTFRCDPISEHNRLYWYRQTLGQGPEFLTYFQNEAQLEKSRLLSDRFSAERPKGSFSTLEIQRTEQGDSAMYLCASSLFALRQGYSGNTIYFGEGSWLTVV.

Regarding this clonotype: This may arise from a read error, as a much more abundant clone is one base away. The CDR3 does not end in the conserved phenylalanine or tryptophan, so this is likely a read error. J is TRBJ1-1 and V is TRBV6-6, with no clear D. This CDR3 comprises 14 residues. Trimming took 2 bases from V and 3 from J, leaving 10 bases between them. Germline V gives CDR1 MNHNY, CDR2 SVGAGI (reference sequence). CDR3 coding DNA: TGTGCCAGCAGTTACCGAGGGAGAGACACTGAAGCTTTCCTT. Protein product: CASSYRGRDTEAFL.

This clonotype has a count of ten or more. V gene TRBV29-1 combines with J gene TRBJ1-1; D not resolved. Trimming stripped 8 bases from V and 1 base from J, with 11 bases between. The CDR3 totals 12 residues. Germline V gene sequence: CDR1 SQVTM, CDR2 ANQGSEA. In nucleotides, the CDR3 is TGCAGCCCCTGGCGCAGGAACACTGAAGCTTTCTTT. Its protein is CSPWRRNTEAFF.

This chain connects TRBV5-4 to TRBJ2-7; a weak D match, TRBD2 (5 bases). The ends were cut back, 4 bases at V and 5 bases at J, with 10 bases in the middle. Germline assignment: CDR1 SGHNT and CDR2 YYREEE (reference sequence). The CDR3 sequence is 12 residues long. CDR3 DNA: TGTGCCAGCAGCATCCCTAGCAACGAGCAGTACTTC. It translates to CASSIPSNEQYF.

This clonotype was observed many times. The V call is TRBV10-3, the J call TRBJ2-2; D uncertain. This CDR3 has 16 residues. From germline, CDR1 is ENHRY and CDR2 SYGVKD. V was cut by 5 bases and J by 4 bases, with 17 bases left in between. In nucleotides, the CDR3 is TGTGCCATCAGTTCCTCCGTTCGGGCGAGCACCGGGGAGCTGTTTTTT. Encoded protein: CAISSSVRASTGELFF.

In this sample, this clonotype turned up many times. This sequence joins TRBV29-1 and TRBJ1-2, with 8 bases aligning to TRBD1. In germline, CDR1 is SQVTM, CDR2 ANQGSEA. The CDR3 extends over 14 amino acids. V gave up 3 bases and J gave up 0 bases; unmatched junction bases: 3. CDR3 protein: CSVEQGAANYGYTF. CDR3 DNA sequence: TGCAGCGTTGAGCAGGGGGCAGCTAACTATGGCTACACCTTC.

V is TRBV10-3 and J is TRBJ1-5; 7 bases match TRBD1. V dropped 4 bases and J dropped 0; count of bases not matched to a gene: 0. CDR3 length: 14 amino acids. Looked up from germline, CDR1 is ENHRY and CDR2 is SYGVKD. In DNA, the CDR3 is TGTGCCATCAGTGCAGGGGGTAGCAATCAGCCCCAGCATTTT. Translation gives CAISAGGSNQPQHF.

This clonotype was recorded many times. The DNA for the CDR3 is TGCAGCGTTGAGACACAGGGAATGACTGAAGCTTTCTTT. Translated: CSVETQGMTEAFF. The rearrangement links TRBV29-1 to TRBJ1-1; D possibly corresponds to TRBD1 (6 bases). The V gene lost 3 bases and the J gene lost 5 bases, with 13 bases spanning the gap. Germline V gene lookup returns CDR1 SQVTM and CDR2 ANQGSEA. The length of the CDR3 is 13 residues.

This clonotype appeared a few times. V is TRBV7-2 and J is TRBJ2-7, with TRBD2 matching over 7 bases. The CDR3 loop spans 16 amino acids. The germline gives CDR1 SGHTA, CDR2 FQGNSA. Trimming cost V 1 base and J 2 bases; bases outside gene matches: 8. CDR3: CASSLGGSRMTYEQYF. CDR3 coding DNA: TGTGCCAGCAGCTTAGGCGGGAGTCGCATGACCTACGAGCAGTACTTC. Based on the CDR3 plus reference TRBV7-2 and TRBJ2-7, the full variable domain is GAGVSQSPSNKVTEKGKDVELRCDPISGHTALYWYRQSLGQGLEFLIYFQGNSAPDKSGLPSDRFSAERTGGSVSTLTIQRTQQEDSAVYLCASSLGGSRMTYEQYFGPGTRLTVT.

Remarks on this clonotype: One junction end does not reproduce the germline sequence, and a read error may be involved. The rearrangement uses TRBV10-3 and TRBJ1-1; the D gene is possibly TRBD1 (5 bases). The CDR3 is 15 residues long. Germline V gives CDR1 ENHRY, CDR2 SYGVKD. The CDR3: CASSHIFQGATEAFF. In nucleotides, the CDR3 is TGTGCCAGCAGTCATATTTTCCAGGGTGCCACTGAAGCTTTCTTT.

This sequence joins TRBV7-2 and TRBJ2-7; tentative D call: TRBD1 (7 bases). V was trimmed by 7 bases and J by 6 bases, leaving 19 bases between them. The CDR3 has 14 residues. Germline CDR1 SGHTA, CDR2 FQGNSA. CDR3 in amino acids: CASILLTGTSEQYF. In DNA, the CDR3 is TGTGCCAGCATCCTCCTGACAGGGACTTCCGAGCAGTACTTC. Filled out from reference TRBV7-2 and TRBJ2-7, the complete variable domain reads GAGVSQSPSNKVTEKGKDVELRCDPISGHTALYWYRQSLGQGLEFLIYFQGNSAPDKSGLPSDRFSAERTGGSVSTLTIQRTQQEDSAVYLCASILLTGTSEQYFGPGTRLTVT.

J is TRBJ2-5 and V is TRBV7-9; D may be TRBD1 or TRBD2 (5 bases each). Trimming shortened V by 7 bases and J by 1 base, and 7 bases separated the two germline ends. The CDR3 loop spans 12 amino acids. The germline V gene has CDR1 SEHNR and CDR2 FQNEAQ (reference sequence). The CDR3 DNA reads TGTGCCAGCAAGGGGACCCAAGAGACCCAGTACTTC. Amino acids: CASKGTQETQYF.

On this clonotype itself: The CDR3 ends on some other residue instead of the conserved phenylalanine or tryptophan, so this is likely a read error. The DNA is omitted, as the CDR3 cannot be located on it reliably, and the CDR3 follows TCRdb's listing. The V gene is TRBV29-1, the J gene TRBJ1-4. The CDR3 spans 8 residues, counting both ends. The germline CDR1 and CDR2 sequences are SQVTM and ANQGSEA. CDR3 in amino acids: CSVVPDFS.

This clonotype was observed many times. J is TRBJ2-7 and V is TRBV7-8; 9 bases align to TRBD2. Trimming cost V 6 bases and J 0 bases; bases outside gene matches: 0. CDR1 and CDR2 from the germline V gene are SGHVS and FQNEAQ. The CDR3 covers 13 residues. The CDR3 coding sequence is TGTGCCAGCAGGCGGGGGGGCTCCTACGAGCAGTACTTC. Translated, it gives CASRRGGSYEQYF.

This sequence joins TRBV10-2 and TRBJ2-7; no reliable D call. Germline CDR1 reads WSHSY; CDR2 reads SAAADI. The CDR3 runs to 13 residues. Trimming removed 0 bases at V and 2 bases at J, with 5 bases between. The CDR3 nucleotides are TGCGCCAGCAGTGAGTCGAACACCTACGAGCAGTACTTC. It codes for CASSESNTYEQYF.

On this clonotype itself: An end of the junction differs from the germline gene, which may be a read error. The chain links TRBV2 to TRBJ2-6; D possibly uses TRBD1 or TRBD2 (5 bases each). Germline assignment: CDR1 SNHLY and CDR2 FYNNEI. CDR3 length: 12 amino acids. This chain's CDR3 is CASSWGSNTEAF. CDR3 DNA: TGTGCCAGCAGTTGGGGGTCAAACACTGAAGCTTTC.

The chain combines TRBV20-1 with TRBJ2-7; 10 bases match TRBD1. Trimming at V came to 6 bases and at J to 7 bases, leaving 6 bases not matched to a gene. The CDR3 runs 12 residues. In germline, CDR1 is DFQATT, CDR2 SNEGSKA (reference sequence). Here the CDR3 reads CSAGTGAWEQYF. Here the CDR3 DNA reads TGCAGTGCCGGGACAGGGGCCTGGGAGCAGTACTTC.

The V and J genes are TRBV5-1 and TRBJ2-7; 9 bases are a match to TRBD2. From germline, CDR1 is SGHRS and CDR2 YFSETQ. V lost 4 bases and J lost 0; bases outside the gene matches: 8. The CDR3 is made up of 16 amino acids. This CDR3 reads CASSPTLAGSSYEQYF. The CDR3 coding sequence is TGCGCCAGCAGCCCAACTCTAGCGGGGAGCTCCTACGAGCAGTACTTC.

The CDR3 DNA reads TGTGCCAGCTCCGAAACCGGGACTAACACCGGGGAGCTGTTTTTT. Translated, it gives CASSETGTNTGELFF. The chain employs TRBV9 and TRBJ2-2, with D possibly being TRBD2 (6 bases). V was trimmed by 7 bases and J by 2 bases, leaving 15 bases between them. The CDR3 consists of 15 residues. Per the germline V gene, CDR1 is SGDLS and CDR2 is YYNGEE.

The rearrangement uses TRBV4-1 and TRBJ2-6; TRBD2 matches at 9 bases. Looked up from germline, CDR1 is MGHRA and CDR2 is YSYEKL. The CDR3 loop spans 16 amino acids. J was trimmed by 0 bases and V by 4 bases; bases with no gene match: 1. This chain's CDR3 is CASSRGRASGANVLTF. The CDR3 nucleotides are TGCGCCAGCAGCCGCGGGAGGGCCTCTGGGGCCAACGTCCTGACTTTC.

As regards this clonotype: This may be a read error, as it is one base from a much larger clone. The V gene is TRBV6-1, the J gene TRBJ1-1; tentative D call: TRBD1 (5 bases). Germline V gene data show CDR1 as MNHNS and CDR2 as SASEGT. Between the trimmed V and J ends, which lost 7 bases and 3 bases, there was a span of 12 bases. This CDR3 is 13 amino acids long. DNA for the CDR3: TGTGCCAGCACCCAATGGGGGGACACTGAAGCTTTCTTT. Translated, it gives CASTQWGDTEAFF.

The CDR3 sequence: CASSLDRTANQPQHF. DNA of the CDR3: TGTGCCAGCAGCTTAGATCGGACAGCTAATCAGCCCCAGCATTTT. The genes are TRBV7-2 and TRBJ1-5, with TRBD1 as a possible D gene (6 bases). This CDR3 comprises 15 residues. The V end lost 1 base, the J end lost 4 bases, and 11 bases lay between the germline ends. Looked up from germline, CDR1 is SGHTA and CDR2 is FQGNSA.

The chain is built from TRBV6-1 and TRBJ1-5; TRBD1 is a possible D gene (5 bases). In germline, CDR1 is MNHNS, CDR2 SASEGT. V was shortened by 6 bases and J by 7 bases, with 19 bases between the two germline ends. This CDR3 has 15 amino acids. CDR3 loop: CASRIAGGDEQPQHF. The CDR3 DNA is TGTGCCAGCAGAATAGCGGGGGGGGACGAGCAGCCCCAGCATTTT.

This clonotype was seen at least ten times. The chain has TRBV5-1 and TRBJ2-6, with D possibly being TRBD1 (5 bases). V gave up 0 bases and J gave up 2 bases, with 9 bases separating them. From germline, CDR1 is SGHRS and CDR2 YFSETQ. The CDR3 runs 16 residues. The CDR3 reads CASSLVGRAGANVLTF. CDR3 bases: TGCGCCAGCAGCTTGGTGGGCAGGGCTGGGGCCAACGTCCTGACTTTC.

The genes are TRBV4-3 and TRBJ1-3, with D unclear. Germline V gene data show CDR1 as LGHNA and CDR2 as YSLEER. V was trimmed by 0 bases and J by 0 bases, leaving 12 bases between them. The CDR3 has 17 amino acids. CDR3 in DNA: TGCGCCAGCAGCCAAGAGGGCGTATTGCACTCTGGAAACACCATATATTTT. Translation gives CASSQEGVLHSGNTIYF.

Remarks on this clonotype: It may be a read error: a sequence one base away is much more abundant. V usage is TRBV7-9 and J usage is TRBJ2-5; 8 bases line up with TRBD2. The CDR3 contains 15 residues. Germline assignment: CDR1 SEHNR and CDR2 FQNEAQ (reference sequence). This CDR3 reads CASSLGAGAQETQHF. As DNA, the CDR3 is TGTGCCAGCAGCTTAGGAGCGGGGGCCCAAGAGACCCAGCACTTC.

This clonotype was observed at least ten times. V is TRBV9 and J is TRBJ1-2; 7 nucleotides agree with TRBD1. The CDR3 extends over 14 amino acids. The V gene's germline CDR1 is SGDLS and CDR2 YYNGEE. Losses at the gene ends were 3 bases for V and 5 bases for J; bases not matched to a gene: 7. CDR3: CASSGRQGDYGYTF. The CDR3 DNA is TGTGCCAGCAGCGGAAGACAGGGTGATTATGGCTACACCTTC.

The chain has TRBV19 and TRBJ2-7, with unresolved D. Germline lookup yields CDR1 LNHDA and CDR2 SQIVND (reference sequence). This CDR3 has 11 residues. Trimming removed 4 bases at V and 7 bases at J, with 8 bases between. CDR3 sequence (DNA): TGTGCCAGTAGTACACGCGATGAGCAGTACTTC. This encodes CASSTRDEQYF.

V is TRBV7-2 and J is TRBJ2-7; 11 bases map to TRBD2. In germline, CDR1 is SGHTA, CDR2 FQGNSA. V dropped 5 bases and J dropped 0; count of bases not matched to a gene: 6. The CDR3 spans 16 residues. This chain's CDR3 is CASSPPGLAVSYEQYF. CDR3 DNA sequence: TGTGCCAGCAGCCCTCCGGGACTAGCGGTCTCCTACGAGCAGTACTTC.

The table lists this clonotype with a count of one. Possible read error: a much larger clone is one base away. The chain links TRBV7-9 to TRBJ2-5; D remains ambiguous. The length of the CDR3 is 14 residues. CDR1 SEHNR and CDR2 FQNEAQ come from the germline V gene (reference sequence). V lost 4 bases to trimming and J lost 4 bases, with 13 bases between them. CDR3 sequence: CASSSKGRIETQYF. The CDR3 nucleotides read TGTGCCAGCAGCTCCAAGGGCCGGATAGAGACCCAGTACTTC.

This clonotype was counted only a few times. V gene TRBV14 combines with J gene TRBJ1-1, with 7 bases that match TRBD1. Germline V gives CDR1 SGHDN, CDR2 FVKESK. Trimming cost V 4 bases and J 2 bases; bases outside gene matches: 7. This CDR3 has 15 residues. CDR3 sequence (DNA): TGTGCCAGCAGCCGAGGGACAGATCTTAACACTGAAGCTTTCTTT. Translation: CASSRGTDLNTEAFF.